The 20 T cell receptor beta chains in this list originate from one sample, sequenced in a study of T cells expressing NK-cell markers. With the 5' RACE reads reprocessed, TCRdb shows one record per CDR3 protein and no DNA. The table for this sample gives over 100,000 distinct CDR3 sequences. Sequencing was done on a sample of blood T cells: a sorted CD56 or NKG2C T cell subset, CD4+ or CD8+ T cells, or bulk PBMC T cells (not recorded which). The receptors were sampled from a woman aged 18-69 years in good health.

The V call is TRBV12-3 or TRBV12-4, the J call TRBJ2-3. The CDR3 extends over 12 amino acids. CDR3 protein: CASSLGKDTQYF.

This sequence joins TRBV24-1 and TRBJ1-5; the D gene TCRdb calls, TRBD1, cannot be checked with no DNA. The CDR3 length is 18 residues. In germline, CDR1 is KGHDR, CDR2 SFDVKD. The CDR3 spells CATSDNKTPGEWVQPQHF.

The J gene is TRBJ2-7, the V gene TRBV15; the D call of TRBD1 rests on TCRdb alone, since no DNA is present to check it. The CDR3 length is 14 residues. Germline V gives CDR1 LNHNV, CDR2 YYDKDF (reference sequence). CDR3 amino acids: CATSGDRGDYEQYF.

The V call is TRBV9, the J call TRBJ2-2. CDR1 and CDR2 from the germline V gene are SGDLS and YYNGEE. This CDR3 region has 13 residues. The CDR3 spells CASSVYATGELFF. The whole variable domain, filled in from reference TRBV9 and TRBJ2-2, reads DSGVTQTPKHLITATGQRVTLRCSPRSGDLSVYWYQQSLDQGLQFLIQYYNGEERAKGNILERFSAQQFPDLHSELNLSSLELGDSALYFCASSVYATGELFFGEGSRLTVL.

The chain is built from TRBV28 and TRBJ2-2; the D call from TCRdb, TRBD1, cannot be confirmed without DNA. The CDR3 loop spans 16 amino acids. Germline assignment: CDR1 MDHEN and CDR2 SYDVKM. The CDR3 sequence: CASSLGESGNTGELFF.

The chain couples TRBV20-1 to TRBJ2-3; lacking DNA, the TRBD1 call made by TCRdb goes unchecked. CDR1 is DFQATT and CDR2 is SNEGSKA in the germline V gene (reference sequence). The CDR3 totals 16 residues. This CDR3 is CSARKGGPATTDTQYF.

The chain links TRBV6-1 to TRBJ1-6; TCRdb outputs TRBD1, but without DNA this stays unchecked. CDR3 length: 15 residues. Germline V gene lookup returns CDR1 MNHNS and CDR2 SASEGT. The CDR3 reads CASSSTGELNSPLHF.

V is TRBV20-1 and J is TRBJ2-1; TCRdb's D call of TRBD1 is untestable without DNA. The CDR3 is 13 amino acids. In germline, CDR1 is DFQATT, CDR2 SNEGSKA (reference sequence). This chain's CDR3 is CSASAGRYNEQFF.

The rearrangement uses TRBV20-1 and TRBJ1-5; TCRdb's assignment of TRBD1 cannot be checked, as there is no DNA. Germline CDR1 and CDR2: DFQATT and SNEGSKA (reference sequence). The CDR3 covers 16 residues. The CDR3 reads CSARDQETGVNQPQHF.

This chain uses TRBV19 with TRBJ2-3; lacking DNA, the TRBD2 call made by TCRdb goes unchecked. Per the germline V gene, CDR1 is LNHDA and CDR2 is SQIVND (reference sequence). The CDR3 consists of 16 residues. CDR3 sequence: CASSLTSASYTDTQYF.

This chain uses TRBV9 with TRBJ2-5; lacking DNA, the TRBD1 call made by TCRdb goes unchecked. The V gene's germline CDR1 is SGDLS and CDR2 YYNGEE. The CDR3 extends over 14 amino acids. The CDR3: CASSGSGGQVAQYF.

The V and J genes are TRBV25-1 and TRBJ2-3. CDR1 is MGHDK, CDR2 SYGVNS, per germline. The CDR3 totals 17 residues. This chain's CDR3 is CASSEDGATQFTDTQYF.

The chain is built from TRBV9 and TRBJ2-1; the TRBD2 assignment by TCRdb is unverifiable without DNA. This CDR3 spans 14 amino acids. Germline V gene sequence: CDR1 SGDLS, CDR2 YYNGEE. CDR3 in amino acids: CASSVVGSPNEQFF.

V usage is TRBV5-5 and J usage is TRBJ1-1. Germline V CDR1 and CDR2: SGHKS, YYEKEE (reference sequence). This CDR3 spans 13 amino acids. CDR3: CASSIPHYTEAFF.

The CDR3: CASSLDKSSYNSPLHF. J is TRBJ1-6 and V is TRBV11-2. The CDR3 totals 16 residues. CDR1 and CDR2 from the germline V gene are SGHAT and FQNNGV.

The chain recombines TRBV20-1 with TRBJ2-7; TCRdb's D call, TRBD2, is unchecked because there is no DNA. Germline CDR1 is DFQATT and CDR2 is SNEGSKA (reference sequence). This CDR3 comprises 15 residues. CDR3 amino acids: CSARDYRAADYEQYF.

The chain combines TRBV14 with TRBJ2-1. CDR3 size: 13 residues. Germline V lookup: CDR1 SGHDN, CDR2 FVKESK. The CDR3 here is CASRLSSYNEQFF.

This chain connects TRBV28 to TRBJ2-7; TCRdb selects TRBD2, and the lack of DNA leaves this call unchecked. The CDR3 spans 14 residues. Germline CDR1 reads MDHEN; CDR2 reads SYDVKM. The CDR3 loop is CASSNPGLPYEQYF.

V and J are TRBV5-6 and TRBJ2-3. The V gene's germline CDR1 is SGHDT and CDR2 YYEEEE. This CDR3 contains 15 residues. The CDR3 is CASSRGAASTDTQYF.

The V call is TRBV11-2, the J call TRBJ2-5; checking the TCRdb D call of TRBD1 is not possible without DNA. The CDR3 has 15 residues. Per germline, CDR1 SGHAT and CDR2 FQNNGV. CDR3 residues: CASSLVGGTQETQYF.